These 14 T cell receptor beta chains came from one sample sequenced in a study of blood T cell repertoires in COVID-19. Measured with immunoSEQ multiplex PCR; TCRdb has only the in-frame clones, and not every one. This table has about 110,000 clones, about 88% appearing once. The specimen was peripheral blood. The source is a man aged 40-49 years with acute or convalescent COVID-19.

This chain joins TRBV6-5 and TRBJ1-4; a weak D match, TRBD1 (5 bases). Trimming cost V 2 bases and J 8 bases, with 18 bases left between them. Germline V lookup: CDR1 MNHEY, CDR2 SVGAGI. The CDR3 sequence is 16 residues long. CDR3 in DNA: TGTGCCAGCAGTTACGATGGGCCGGGACTCATCGAAAAACTGTTTTTT. This sequence encodes CASSYDGPGLIEKLFF.

The rearrangement joins TRBV5-6 to TRBJ2-2; the match to TRBD2 covers 9 bases. The CDR3 extends over 16 amino acids. Germline V gene lookup returns CDR1 SGHDT and CDR2 YYEEEE. V was pared by 2 bases and J by 5 bases, with 7 bases of the junction left unmatched. The CDR3 DNA follows: TGTGCCAGCAGCTTTTTTAGCGGGAGAGGGACCGGGGAGCTGTTTTTT. This translates into CASSFFSGRGTGELFF.

V usage is TRBV5-1 and J usage is TRBJ1-1, with 7 bases identical to TRBD1. The V gene's germline CDR1 is SGHRS and CDR2 YFSETQ. Trimming cost V 0 bases and J 0 bases; bases outside gene matches: 5. This CDR3 has 16 amino acids. CDR3 in amino acids: CASSLVQGKVNTEAFF. The CDR3, as DNA: TGCGCCAGCAGCTTGGTACAGGGGAAGGTGAACACTGAAGCTTTCTTT.

The chain couples TRBV19 to TRBJ2-7; D is possibly TRBD2 (5 bases). The CDR3 is made up of 17 amino acids. V was shortened by 1 base and J by 1 base, with 17 bases between the two germline ends. CDR1 LNHDA and CDR2 SQIVND come from the germline V gene (reference sequence). In nucleotides, the CDR3 is TGTGCCAGTAGTATAGGATTGATCGGGCGAGGGTCCTACGAGCAGTACTTC. It codes for CASSIGLIGRGSYEQYF.

This sequence joins TRBV28 and TRBJ2-7, with D unclear. Germline CDR1 MDHEN, CDR2 SYDVKM. The CDR3 consists of 12 residues. V lost 6 bases, J lost 3 bases, and 9 bases lay in between. In DNA, the CDR3 is TGTGCCAGCAGCGGCGGTCTCTACGAGCAGTACTTC. Its protein product is CASSGGLYEQYF.

There are a few counts of this clone. The chain uses TRBV10-1 and TRBJ1-5; 7 positions match TRBD1. Germline V lookup: CDR1 WNHNN, CDR2 SYGVQD (reference sequence). The CDR3 contains 14 residues. V dropped 10 bases and J dropped 6; count of bases not matched to a gene: 12. The chain's CDR3 is CAIPSEGGLQPQHF. DNA for the CDR3: TGCGCCATCCCTTCGGAAGGGGGCCTTCAGCCCCAGCATTTT.

V gene TRBV25-1 combines with J gene TRBJ1-4, with D maybe TRBD1 (6 bases). Trimming pared 10 bases from V and 7 bases from J, leaving 22 bases between. The length of the CDR3 is 15 residues. Germline CDR1 is MGHDK and CDR2 is SYGVNS. The CDR3 is CATEGRQGWSEKLFF. DNA for the CDR3: TGTGCCACCGAGGGAAGGCAGGGGTGGAGTGAAAAACTGTTTTTT.

The J gene is TRBJ2-2, the V gene TRBV7-6; weak D call: TRBD1 (6 bases). CDR3 size: 17 residues. The ends were cut back, 1 base at V and 1 base at J, with 13 bases in the middle. CDR1 SGHVS and CDR2 FNYEAQ come from the germline V gene. CDR3 sequence reads: CASSLGLGGVNTGELFF. CDR3 nucleotide sequence: TGTGCCAGCAGCTTAGGGTTAGGGGGAGTGAACACCGGGGAGCTGTTTTTT.

V usage is TRBV6-5 and J usage is TRBJ1-4, with 7 bases that match TRBD1. This CDR3 spans 15 amino acids. Germline assignment: CDR1 MNHEY and CDR2 SVGAGI. Trimming at V came to 4 bases and at J to 10 bases, leaving 12 bases not matched to a gene. Here the CDR3 DNA reads TGTGCCAGCAGTTTTACAGGGGAAAGAAGAAGAAAACTGTTTTTT. It translates to CASSFTGERRRKLFF.

The chain joins TRBV28 to TRBJ1-3; the D gene is possibly TRBD1 (5 bases). V was shortened by 3 bases and J by 0 bases, with 9 bases between the two germline ends. Germline loops: CDR1 MDHEN, CDR2 SYDVKM. The CDR3 contains 15 residues. CDR3 nucleotides: TGTGCCAGCAGTTTGGGGGGTAACTCTGGAAACACCATATATTTT. This gives the protein CASSLGGNSGNTIYF.

This clone was recorded a few times. The genes are TRBV27 and TRBJ2-1; 9 positions match TRBD2. The CDR3 is 14 amino acids. The V segment lost 6 bases and the J segment 3 bases; nucleotides outside the gene matches: 3. Germline values: CDR1 MNHEY, CDR2 SMNVEV (reference sequence). This CDR3 reads CASRTSGFYNEQFF. For the CDR3, the DNA is TGTGCCAGCAGGACTAGCGGTTTCTACAATGAGCAGTTCTTC.

This chain connects TRBV7-8 to TRBJ2-3, with D possibly being TRBD2 (6 bases). Trimming shortened V by 7 bases and J by 6 bases, and 17 bases separated the two germline ends. CDR1 and CDR2 (germline): SGHVS, FQNEAQ. CDR3 length equals 14 residues. CDR3 protein: CASTPGDLADTQYF. DNA of the CDR3: TGTGCCAGCACGCCAGGAGACCTAGCGGATACGCAGTATTTT.

The chain joins TRBV4-1 to TRBJ1-1, with D hard to call. V was cut by 4 bases and J by 3 bases, with 9 bases left in between. CDR1 is MGHRA, CDR2 YSYEKL, per germline. The CDR3 runs 13 residues. The DNA for the CDR3 is TGCGCCAGCAGCCCAAAAGAGTACACTGAAGCTTTCTTT. Translation gives CASSPKEYTEAFF.

The CDR3 sequence: CASRPGQNSYEQYF. Here the CDR3 DNA reads TGTGCCAGCAGGCCCGGACAGAACTCCTACGAGCAGTACTTC. The rearrangement links TRBV11-2 to TRBJ2-7, with a tentative D call TRBD1 (6 bases). The germline V gene encodes CDR1 SGHAT and CDR2 FQNNGV. The CDR3 runs 14 residues. With 6 bases removed from V and 0 bases from J, the gap between germline ends came to 12 bases. Full variable domain (outside the CDR3, taken from reference TRBV11-2 and TRBJ2-7): EAGVAQSPRYKIIEKRQSVAFWCNPISGHATLYWYQQILGQGPKLLIQFQNNGVVDDSQLPKDRFSAERLKGVDSTLKIQPAKLEDSAVYLCASRPGQNSYEQYFGPGTRLTVT.